These T cell receptor beta chains were read from a single sample in a study of CD8+CD57+ T cells in acquired aplastic anemia. Using its own MiXCR run on the reads, TCRdb lists one record per CDR3 protein. This sample has about 190,000 distinct CDR3 sequences; around 50% occur once, and the top ten carry approximately 16%. Sequencing input: sorted CD4+, CD8+, or CD8+CD57+ T cells (not recorded which) from PBMCs. The receptor source for this set is a human donor in good health, serving as a control. CDR3s include the opening cysteine and the closing phenylalanine or tryptophan. A D gene is named only where the DNA matches it firmly. Only part of the rows carry a size: once, few, many, or a class if the clone is expanded.

V gene: TRBV6-4
J gene: TRBJ2-1
clone size: many
D gene: TRBD1
CDR3 protein: CASSLGQGFEQFF
CDR3 DNA: TGTGCCAGCAGTTTGGGACAGGGTTTTGAGCAGTTCTTC

V gene: TRBV5-4
J gene: TRBJ1-6
clone size: .
D gene: TRBD1
CDR3 protein: CASSFSTGYNSPLHF
CDR3 DNA: TGTGCCAGCAGCTTCTCGACAGGGTATAATTCACCCCTCCACTTT

V gene: TRBV12-3/TRBV12-4
J gene: TRBJ1-2
clone size: many
D gene: .
CDR3 protein: CASSSGDRPGGYTF
CDR3 DNA: TGTGCCAGCAGTTCCGGGGACCGCCCAGGGGGCTACACCTTC

V gene: TRBV28
J gene: TRBJ1-2
clone size: few
D gene: .
CDR3 protein: CASSLFPLGSYTF
CDR3 DNA: TGTGCCAGCAGTTTATTCCCCCTGGGGAGCTACACCTTC

V gene: TRBV25-1
J gene: TRBJ2-7
clone size: .
D gene: TRBD1
CDR3 protein: CASSDQGQGTGEQYF
CDR3 DNA: TGTGCCAGCAGTGACCAGGGACAGGGCACTGGCGAGCAGTACTTC

V gene: TRBV20-1
J gene: TRBJ2-7
clone size: many
D gene: .
CDR3 protein: CSARGTGTTYEQYF
CDR3 DNA: TGCAGTGCTAGAGGTACAGGGACAACCTACGAGCAGTACTTC

V gene: TRBV7-2
J gene: TRBJ1-6
clone size: many
D gene: TRBD1
CDR3 protein: CASRSGQGGYNSPLHF
CDR3 DNA: TGTGCCAGCAGATCCGGACAGGGGGGCTATAATTCACCCCTCCACTTT

V gene: TRBV5-1
J gene: TRBJ1-5
clone size: .
D gene: .
CDR3 protein: CASSLSGPGSPQHF
CDR3 DNA: TGCGCCAGCAGCTTGTCAGGACCTGGATCGCCCCAGCATTTT

V gene: TRBV24-1
J gene: TRBJ1-1
clone size: .
D gene: TRBD1
CDR3 protein: CAGSLQGADTEAFF
CDR3 DNA: TGTGCCGGCAGTCTACAGGGGGCTGACACTGAAGCTTTCTTT

V gene: TRBV28
J gene: TRBJ1-5
clone size: .
D gene: TRBD1
CDR3 protein: CASNKPGQGSNQPQHF
CDR3 DNA: TGTGCCAGCAACAAGCCGGGACAGGGATCAAATCAGCCCCAGCATTTT

V gene: TRBV6-1
J gene: TRBJ2-3
clone size: once
D gene: .
CDR3 protein: CARGAGAGTTDTQYF
CDR3 DNA: TGTGCCAGGGGGGCGGGGGCGGGGACCACAGATACGCAGTATTTT

V gene: TRBV7-2
J gene: TRBJ2-7
clone size: .
D gene: .
CDR3 protein: CASSLEGIYEQYF
CDR3 DNA: TGCGCCAGCAGCTTAGAAGGGATCTACGAGCAGTACTTC

V gene: TRBV12-3/TRBV12-4
J gene: TRBJ1-5
clone size: .
D gene: TRBD1
CDR3 protein: CASRHRGPNQPQHF
CDR3 DNA: TGTGCCAGCAGGCACAGGGGCCCCAATCAGCCCCAGCATTTT

V gene: TRBV28
J gene: TRBJ1-1
clone size: few
D gene: .
CDR3 protein: CASSLKGDQGWGTRNTEAFF
CDR3 DNA: TGTGCCAGCAGTTTAAAGGGGGACCAGGGGTGGGGGACCAGGAACACTGAAGCTTTCTTT

V gene: TRBV2
J gene: TRBJ1-2
clone size: .
D gene: .
CDR3 protein: CASSERQGGGGGYTF
CDR3 DNA: TGTGCCAGCAGTGAACGTCAGGGAGGGGGGGGGGGCTACACCTTC

V gene: TRBV15
J gene: TRBJ2-5
clone size: .
D gene: .
CDR3 protein: CATSMGLKKYQETQYF
CDR3 DNA: TGTGCCACCAGCATGGGACTCAAAAAATACCAAGAGACCCAGTACTTC

V gene: TRBV20-1
J gene: TRBJ2-7
clone size: few
D gene: .
CDR3 protein: CSASSLARGPYEQYF
CDR3 DNA: TGCAGTGCCAGCAGCCTGGCCAGAGGGCCGTACGAGCAGTACTTC

V gene: TRBV7-8
J gene: TRBJ2-5
clone size: .
D gene: .
CDR3 protein: CARVGLLEETQYF
CDR3 DNA: TGTGCCAGAGTGGGACTCCTAGAAGAGACCCAGTACTTC

V gene: TRBV24-1
J gene: TRBJ2-7
clone size: .
D gene: TRBD1
CDR3 protein: CATCAPETGGVEQYF
CDR3 DNA: TGTGCCACCTGTGCCCCCGAGACAGGGGGAGTCGAGCAGTACTTC

V gene: TRBV5-4
J gene: TRBJ2-2
clone size: .
D gene: TRBD2
CDR3 protein: CASSLAGGANTGELFF
CDR3 DNA: TGTGCCAGCAGCTTGGCGGGAGGCGCAAACACCGGGGAGCTGTTTTTT

V gene: TRBV10-3
J gene: TRBJ2-1
clone size: .
D gene: TRBD2
CDR3 protein: CAIREFGGAVYNEQFF
CDR3 DNA: TGTGCCATCAGAGAGTTCGGGGGGGCCGTTTACAATGAGCAGTTCTTC